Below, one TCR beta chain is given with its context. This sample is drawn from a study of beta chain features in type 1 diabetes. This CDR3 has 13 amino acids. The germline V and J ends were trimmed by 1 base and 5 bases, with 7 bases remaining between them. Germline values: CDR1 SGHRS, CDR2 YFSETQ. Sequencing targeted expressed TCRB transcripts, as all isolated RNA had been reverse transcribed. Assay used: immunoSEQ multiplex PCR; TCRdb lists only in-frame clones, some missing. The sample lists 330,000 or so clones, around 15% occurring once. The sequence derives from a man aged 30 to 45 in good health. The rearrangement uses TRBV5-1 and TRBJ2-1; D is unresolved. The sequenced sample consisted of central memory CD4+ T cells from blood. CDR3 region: CASSLTRNNEQFF. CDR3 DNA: TGCGCCAGCAGCTTGACCAGGAACAATGAGCAGTTCTTC.